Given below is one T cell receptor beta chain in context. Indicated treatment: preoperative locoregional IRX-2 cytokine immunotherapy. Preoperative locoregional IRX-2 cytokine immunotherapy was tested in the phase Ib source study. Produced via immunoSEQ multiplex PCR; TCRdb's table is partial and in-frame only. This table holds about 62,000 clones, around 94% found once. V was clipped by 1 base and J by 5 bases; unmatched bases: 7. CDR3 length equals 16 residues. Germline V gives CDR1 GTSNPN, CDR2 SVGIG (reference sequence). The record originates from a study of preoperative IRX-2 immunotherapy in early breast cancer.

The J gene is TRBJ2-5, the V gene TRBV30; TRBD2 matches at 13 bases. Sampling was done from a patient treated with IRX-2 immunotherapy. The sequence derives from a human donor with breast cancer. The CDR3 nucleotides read TGTGCCTGGAGTGGGACTAGCGGGAGCGGAGCGGAGACCCAGTACTTC. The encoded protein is CAWSGTSGSGAETQYF.